The clone carrying this T cell receptor beta chain was detected ten times or more. Its specificity is not known. The authors ran a second PCR of about 6 to 11 cycles using a sample-barcoded 5' primer and a J-beta primer mix. TCRdb itself ran the 5' RACE reads through MiXCR, one entry per CDR3 protein. The sample has about 650,000 distinct CDR3 sequences, over 40% seen once. The data derive from a study of blood T cells in healthy people across ages. Study outcomes and limitations: Unsorted PBMCs blocked a conclusive comparison of naive and antigen-experienced cells.

The CDR3 is made up of 14 amino acids. Between the trimmed V and J ends, which lost 5 bases and 2 bases, there was a span of 13 bases. Germline V lookup: CDR1 MDHEN, CDR2 SYDVKM. The rearrangement joins TRBV28 to TRBJ2-7; possibly TRBD1 or TRBD2 for D (5 bases each). Material: blood. This receptor was obtained from a woman of 80 years or more in good health. CDR3 nucleotides: TGTGCCAGCAGTACCCGGGACGGGGCCTACGAGCAGTACTTC. It is translated as CASSTRDGAYEQYF.